The sequence of this T cell receptor (beta chain) was determined in a study of shared clonotypes between healthy human individuals. V was pared by 5 bases and J by 3 bases, with 17 bases between. The germline gives CDR1 MDHEN, CDR2 SYDVKM. This CDR3 spans 15 amino acids. A word on this clone: What it recognizes is unknown.

The protocol was immunoSEQ multiplex PCR, while the TCRdb copy is restricted to in-frame clones and leaves out a portion. Found here are some 380,000 clones, around 96% of them singletons; the top ten hold about 0.32%. Study-wide results and caveats: Non-shared clonotypes showed lower generation probabilities than clonotypes common to all four donors. Larger richness was generally estimated for naive than memory subsets.

This TCR derives from a young man in good health. This chain links TRBV28 with TRBJ2-7, with D possibly TRBD2 on 6 matching bases. Sequencing used memory CD8+ T cells sorted from blood. Sample subset: CD45RO+ cells pooled with CCR7-negative TemRA cells. The CDR3 protein is CASSAPGRGHYEQYF. In DNA form, the CDR3 reads TGTGCCAGCAGTGCCCCCGGGCGGGGTCACTACGAGCAGTACTTC.